Presented here are 23 T cell receptor beta chains from one specimen sequenced in a study of beta chain features in type 1 diabetes. Study-level points and caveats: Moderate but significant shortening of TCRB CDR3s was recorded in all four CD4+ subsets from Type 1 diabetes patients.

The investigators reverse transcribed all of the isolated RNA, so they sequenced expressed TCRB transcripts. Generated by immunoSEQ multiplex PCR, the TCRdb table keeps only in-frame clones and is missing some. In the table there are roughly 330,000 clones, approximately 12% of which are singletons. For these TCRs, the target antigens are not known. Specimen: naive CD4+ T cells from blood. These receptors were collected from a woman under 30 with type 1 diabetes.

This clone was detected only once. The V and J genes are TRBV4-1 and TRBJ2-1; no definite D call. Per germline, CDR1 MGHRA and CDR2 YSYEKL. The CDR3 totals 17 residues. V was trimmed by 3 bases and J by 4 bases, leaving 19 bases between them. This CDR3 reads CASSHGSVAPPYNEQFF. The CDR3 coding sequence is TGCGCCAGCAGCCACGGGTCGGTCGCGCCACCTTACAATGAGCAGTTCTTC.

The chain combines TRBV5-4 with TRBJ2-4; the D gene is possibly TRBD1 (5 bases). There are 17 residues in the CDR3. Deletions cut 3 bases from V and 0 bases from J, with 16 bases between. Per the germline V gene, CDR1 is SGHNT and CDR2 is YYREEE (reference sequence). For the CDR3, the DNA is TGTGCCAGCAGCTACCGGACGTGGGGCCTAGCCAAAAACATTCAGTACTTC. It codes for CASSYRTWGLAKNIQYF.

CDR3 amino acids: CASSLMGRGNEKLFF. The CDR3 DNA reads as TGTGCCAGCAGCTTAATGGGTAGAGGGAATGAAAAACTGTTTTTT. This chain connects TRBV7-2 to TRBJ1-4; the D is unclear. This CDR3 region has 15 residues. V lost 2 bases to trimming and J lost 5 bases, with 12 bases between them. Germline V gives CDR1 SGHTA, CDR2 FQGNSA.

This clone has more than one count but fewer than ten. The chain combines TRBV18 with TRBJ2-3, with D possibly being TRBD1 (5 bases). Trimming took off 0 bases at V and 6 bases at J, with 10 bases between the two ends. This CDR3 contains 14 residues. Germline CDR1 KGHSH, CDR2 LQKENI. CDR3: CASSPPTPGDTQYF. The CDR3 DNA sequence: TGTGCCAGCTCACCACCGACCCCAGGGGATACGCAGTATTTT.

J is TRBJ1-2 and V is TRBV27, with 9 bases lining up with TRBD1. Germline-derived CDR1 and CDR2 are MNHEY and SMNVEV (reference sequence). This CDR3 has 13 residues. J gave up 5 bases and V 6 bases, and 4 bases lay outside the gene matches. The CDR3 DNA is TGTGCCAGCAGAGGGACAGGGTATTATGGCTACACCTTC. Translation gives CASRGTGYYGYTF.

This clone was observed a few times. Other DNA sequences in the same sample also yield this CDR3. The chain joins TRBV30 to TRBJ1-5; no definite D call. The length of the CDR3 is 14 residues. The V gene lost 0 bases and the J gene lost 1 base, with 7 bases spanning the gap. Germline V gene lookup returns CDR1 GTSNPN and CDR2 SVGIG (reference sequence). DNA for the CDR3: TGTGCCTGGAGTGTGGGAGGGAGCAATCAGCCCCAGCATTTT. Translation: CAWSVGGSNQPQHF. Filled out from reference TRBV30 and TRBJ1-5, the complete variable domain reads SQTIHQWPATLVQPVGSPLSLECTVEGTSNPNLYWYRQAAGRGLQLLFYSVGIGQISSEVPQNLSASRPQDRQFILSSKKLLLSDSGFYLCAWSVGGSNQPQHFGDGTRLSIL.

The chain recombines TRBV18 with TRBJ1-1; TRBD1 matches 7 bases. Per the germline V gene, CDR1 is KGHSH and CDR2 is LQKENI. The V segment lost 6 bases and the J segment 0 bases; nucleotides outside the gene matches: 4. The CDR3 is 14 amino acids. This chain's CDR3 is CASSGTDLNTEAFF. In DNA, the CDR3 is TGTGCCAGCTCGGGGACAGACTTGAACACTGAAGCTTTCTTT.

The J gene is TRBJ1-1, the V gene TRBV9; D might be TRBD1 (5 bases). Between the trimmed V and J ends, which lost 3 bases and 1 base, there was a span of 10 bases. Germline values: CDR1 SGDLS, CDR2 YYNGEE. CDR3 length: 14 amino acids. The CDR3 sequence: CASSERQWNTEAFF. As DNA, the CDR3 is TGTGCCAGCAGCGAGCGACAGTGGAACACTGAAGCTTTCTTT. Complete variable domain (other parts from reference TRBV9 and TRBJ1-1): DSGVTQTPKHLITATGQRVTLRCSPRSGDLSVYWYQQSLDQGLQFLIQYYNGEERAKGNILERFSAQQFPDLHSELNLSSLELGDSALYFCASSERQWNTEAFFGQGTRLTVV.

This clone turned up a few times. V and J are TRBV4-2 and TRBJ2-7; the match to TRBD2 covers 10 bases. Unmatched junction bases numbered 10, after V lost 4 bases and J lost 7 bases. Germline V gene data show CDR1 as LGHNA and CDR2 as YNFKEQ. This CDR3 contains 15 residues. The CDR3 region is CASSPGLAVLGEQYF. The CDR3 DNA reads as TGTGCCAGCAGCCCTGGACTAGCGGTCCTGGGTGAGCAGTACTTC.

This clone was observed a few times. The chain recombines TRBV2 with TRBJ1-5; no reliable D call. The V and J ends lost 3 bases and 2 bases respectively, with 14 bases between them. The CDR3 runs 16 residues. The germline V gene encodes CDR1 SNHLY and CDR2 FYNNEI. DNA of the CDR3: TGTGCCAGCAGTGATTGGGTGGGAGAGGGCAATCAGCCCCAGCATTTT. Amino acid sequence: CASSDWVGEGNQPQHF.

This sequence joins TRBV19 and TRBJ2-1, with TRBD1 identical over 9 bases. The CDR3 runs to 15 residues. Germline-derived CDR1 and CDR2 are LNHDA and SQIVND (reference sequence). Trimming removed 10 bases from V and 6 bases from J; junction bases left unmatched: 13. CDR3 coding DNA: TGTGCCACCAAGGCCGGGACAGGGACTCCCAATGAGCAGTTCTTC. This codes for CATKAGTGTPNEQFF. Combining the CDR3 with reference TRBV19 and TRBJ2-1 gives the whole variable domain DGGITQSPKYLFRKEGQNVTLSCEQNLNHDAMYWYRQDPGQGLRLIYYSQIVNDFQKGDIAEGYSVSREKKESFPLTVTSAQKNPTAFYLCATKAGTGTPNEQFFGPGTRLTVL.

This clone was picked up a small number of times. The rearrangement joins TRBV7-8 to TRBJ1-5; the match to TRBD1 covers 7 bases. The CDR3 contains 16 residues. Germline V gene data show CDR1 as SGHVS and CDR2 as FQNEAQ. V shed 4 bases, J shed 2 bases, and the junction held 8 bases outside the gene matches. The CDR3 DNA is TGTGCCAGCAGCTCAGACAGGGTTATCGGCAATCAGCCCCAGCATTTT. This codes for CASSSDRVIGNQPQHF.

This chain links TRBV21-1 with TRBJ2-7; the listed D gene, TRBD2, was not tested against the DNA. TRBV21-1 is a known pseudogene. There are 15 residues in the CDR3. The CDR3 nucleotides are TGTGCCCCCCGCCAATGGCGGCTGGGTAGGTGGGAGCAGTACGTC. Translation gives CAPRQWRLGRWEQYV.

The rearrangement joins TRBV5-6 to TRBJ2-7; 8 nucleotides line up with TRBD2. From germline, CDR1 is SGHDT and CDR2 YYEEEE. The CDR3 is made up of 14 amino acids. Trimming cost V 3 bases and J 6 bases; bases outside gene matches: 8. Written as DNA, the CDR3 is TGTGCCAGCAGCTCAAGCGGGAGAACGGTCGAGCAGTACTTC. Protein product: CASSSSGRTVEQYF.

This clone was observed a handful of times. V gene TRBV27 combines with J gene TRBJ1-2; D possibly corresponds to TRBD1 (5 bases). In germline, CDR1 is MNHEY, CDR2 SMNVEV (reference sequence). Trimming left V 2 bases short and J 0 bases short, with 13 bases between. This CDR3 region has 16 residues. CDR3 in amino acids: CASSLTSGNPNYGYTF. CDR3 nucleotides: TGTGCCAGCAGTTTAACTTCAGGGAATCCTAACTATGGCTACACCTTC.

This chain uses TRBV2 with TRBJ2-7, with TRBD2 matching over 10 bases. The germline V gene has CDR1 SNHLY and CDR2 FYNNEI. This CDR3 has 14 amino acids. CDR3 loop: CASSQAGGPYEQYV. Written as DNA, the CDR3 is TGTGCCAGCAGTCAAGCGGGAGGGCCCTACGAGCAGTACGTC.

The gene calls are TRBV7-8 and TRBJ1-1, with TRBD1 identical over 8 bases. Losses at the gene ends were 3 bases for V and 4 bases for J; bases not matched to a gene: 7. Germline V lookup: CDR1 SGHVS, CDR2 FQNEAQ. CDR3 size: 15 residues. CDR3 nucleotide sequence: TGTGCCAGCAGCTTGACAGGGGTCCCGGGCACTGAAGCTTTCTTT. It encodes CASSLTGVPGTEAFF.

The J gene is TRBJ2-3, the V gene TRBV11-2; TRBD2 agrees at 10 bases. The germline gives CDR1 SGHAT, CDR2 FQNNGV. J lost 5 bases, V lost 4 bases, and 9 bases had no gene match. The CDR3 spans 16 residues. CDR3 sequence: CASSSPAGGLGDTQYF. The DNA of the CDR3 is TGTGCCAGCAGCTCCCCAGCGGGAGGGCTGGGAGATACGCAGTATTTT. The full variable domain, rest sourced from reference TRBV11-2 and TRBJ2-3, is EAGVAQSPRYKIIEKRQSVAFWCNPISGHATLYWYQQILGQGPKLLIQFQNNGVVDDSQLPKDRFSAERLKGVDSTLKIQPAKLEDSAVYLCASSSPAGGLGDTQYFGPGTRLTVL.

This chain links TRBV7-3 with TRBJ2-1; perhaps TRBD2 as D (6 bases). The CDR3 covers 12 residues. Germline V gene lookup returns CDR1 SGHTA and CDR2 FQGTGA. V lost 5 bases to trimming and J lost 9 bases, with 11 bases between them. CDR3 DNA: TGTGCCAGCAGCCCTCAGGGAGGTGAGCAGTTCTTC. Its translation is CASSPQGGEQFF.

In its sample, this clone was seen a few times. The J gene is TRBJ2-7, the V gene TRBV11-2, with 7 bases lining up with TRBD2. V shed 1 base and J 4 bases; nucleotides not matched to a gene: 4. The CDR3 is made up of 14 amino acids. Germline V lookup: CDR1 SGHAT, CDR2 FQNNGV. The CDR3 sequence: CASSLVRTSYEQYV. DNA of the CDR3: TGTGCCAGCAGCTTAGTTCGGACTAGTTACGAGCAGTACGTC.

The chain is built from TRBV9 and TRBJ2-3, with D possibly TRBD2 on 6 matching bases. This CDR3 is built from 17 residues. Looked up from germline, CDR1 is SGDLS and CDR2 is YYNGEE. Trimming shortened V by 0 bases and J by 3 bases, and 17 bases separated the two germline ends. The CDR3 region has the DNA TGTGCCAGCAGCGTAGAGGGGAGAGGGAGGAGTACAGATACGCAGTATTTT. Its protein product is CASSVEGRGRSTDTQYF.

V gene TRBV11-2 combines with J gene TRBJ2-7; possible D gene TRBD1, 7 bases. Between the trimmed V and J ends, which lost 5 bases and 0 bases, there was a span of 14 bases. The CDR3 has 15 amino acids. The germline V gene has CDR1 SGHAT and CDR2 FQNNGV. The CDR3 loop is CASSVADRPSYEQYV. CDR3 in DNA: TGTGCCAGCAGCGTAGCGGACAGGCCCTCCTACGAGCAGTACGTC.

This clone was recorded a few times. This chain links TRBV19 with TRBJ2-1; a weak D match, TRBD2 (5 bases). Between the trimmed V and J ends, which lost 6 bases and 10 bases, there was a span of 19 bases. The length of the CDR3 is 14 residues. Germline V gives CDR1 LNHDA, CDR2 SQIVND (reference sequence). The CDR3 loop reads CASRSRGPSGEQFF. CDR3 DNA: TGTGCCAGTAGATCCCGCGGGCCTTCGGGCGAGCAGTTCTTC.